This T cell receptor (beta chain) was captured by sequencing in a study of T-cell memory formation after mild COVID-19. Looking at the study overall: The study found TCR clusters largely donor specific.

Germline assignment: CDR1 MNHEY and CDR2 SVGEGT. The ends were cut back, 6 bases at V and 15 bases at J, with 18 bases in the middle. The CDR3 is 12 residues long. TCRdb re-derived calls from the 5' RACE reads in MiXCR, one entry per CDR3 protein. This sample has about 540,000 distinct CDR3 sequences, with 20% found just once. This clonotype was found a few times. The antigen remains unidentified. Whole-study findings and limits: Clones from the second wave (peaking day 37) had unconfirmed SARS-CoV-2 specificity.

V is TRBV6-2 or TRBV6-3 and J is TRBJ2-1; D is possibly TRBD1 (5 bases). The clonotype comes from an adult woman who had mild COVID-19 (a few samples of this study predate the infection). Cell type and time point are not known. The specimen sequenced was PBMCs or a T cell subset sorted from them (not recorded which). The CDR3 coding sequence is TGTGCCAGCAGCCAAGGGCTAGGGGAAGGGTTCTTC. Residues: CASSQGLGEGFF.